The rows below give T cell receptor beta chains drawn from one sample of a study of T cell changes during pregnancy in multiple sclerosis. Measured with immunoSEQ multiplex PCR; TCRdb has only the in-frame clones, and not every one. The sample lists just over 60,000 clones; around 92% were seen once. Sequences were derived from peripheral blood, sampled in the second trimester of pregnancy. The receptors were gathered from a female donor in good health, enrolled as a control in a pregnancy study. Each CDR3 is given with its conserved first and last residue. D genes are given only for firm matches. Expanded clones are given a class, and other clones once, few, many or no size at all.

clone_size | j_call | d_call | v_call | cdr3_nt | cdr3_aa
- | TRBJ2-1 | TRBD1 | TRBV11-3 | TGTGCCAGCAGCTTGGGGACAGGGGGCTTAAATGAGCAGTTCTTC | CASSLGTGGLNEQFF
- | TRBJ2-4 | - | TRBV28 | TGTGCCAGCAGTCCTACAAGGGGGGGGGTCAACATTCAGTACTTC | CASSPTRGGVNIQYF
- | TRBJ2-2 | - | TRBV27 | TGTGCCAGCAGTTTAGGCGTAGCGCCAGCGGGCGGGGAGCTGTTTTTT | CASSLGVAPAGGELFF
- | TRBJ2-1 | - | TRBV5-1 | TGCGCCAGCAGCTTGGAACTATGGCAGTCTGAGCAGTTCTTC | CASSLELWQSEQFF
- | TRBJ2-1 | TRBD2 | TRBV9 | TGTGCCAGCAGCGTAGATTATCGATCGACTAGCCGGCCTGGGGAGCAGTTCTTC | CASSVDYRSTSRPGEQFF
- | TRBJ2-3 | TRBD2 | TRBV6-4 | TGTGCCAGCAGCCCTAGCGGGGGGGGGCCAGATACGCAGTATTTT | CASSPSGGGPDTQYF
- | TRBJ2-7 | TRBD1 | TRBV18 | TGTGCCAGCTCTGGGAAGACAGGGGGCTGGTACGAGCAGTACTTC | CASSGKTGGWYEQYF
- | TRBJ2-7 | - | TRBV6-5 | TGTGCCAGCAGCAATTCCTACGAGCAGTACTTC | CASSNSYEQYF
- | TRBJ2-7 | TRBD1 | TRBV27 | TGTGCCAGCAGTTTAACCATGGGACAGGGGAACGGGCAGTACTTC | CASSLTMGQGNGQYF
- | TRBJ2-1 | - | TRBV15 | TGTGCCACCAGCAGAGATCAAACACGGAGGTTCTTC | CATSRDQTRRFF
- | TRBJ2-5 | - | TRBV5-1 | TGCGCCAGCAGCGGCGGTCAAGAGACCCAGTACTTC | CASSGGQETQYF
- | TRBJ2-3 | - | TRBV5-4 | TGTGCCAGCAGCTTGAGTTTTAGTGTGGCGGCTACGCAGTATTTT | CASSLSFSVAATQYF
- | TRBJ2-7 | - | TRBV12-1 | TGTGCCAGCAGCGGACAGGGGGCTGTTGACGTCCACGAGCAGTACTTC | CASSGQGAVDVHEQYF
- | TRBJ1-5 | - | TRBV4-1 | TGCGCCAGCAGCCGATTTACAGGGTGGGAGCCCCAGCATTTT | CASSRFTGWEPQHF
- | TRBJ2-1 | TRBD2 | TRBV5-4 | TGTGCCAGCAGCTCCAGGGGGACTAGCGGGAGGGGCTCCTACAATGAGCAGTTCTTC | CASSSRGTSGRGSYNEQFF
- | TRBJ2-1 | TRBD1 | TRBV5-1 | TGCGCCAGCAGCTTGAGGAGTGACAGGGGGCGGCCTCCGTACTACAATGAGCAGTTCTTC | CASSLRSDRGRPPYYNEQFF
- | TRBJ1-1 | - | TRBV19 | TGTGCCAGTAGTTCTCATGGACCCGGGGACACGAACACTGAAGCTTTCTTT | CASSSHGPGDTNTEAFF
- | TRBJ1-4 | - | TRBV30 | TGTGCCTGGAGCGGGGAGGGGGTACCGAATGAAAAACTGTTTTTT | CAWSGEGVPNEKLFF
- | TRBJ2-7 | TRBD2 | TRBV6-5 | TGTGCCAGCAGTTACTCCCCAGCGGGGGGCTACGAGCAGTACTTC | CASSYSPAGGYEQYF
- | TRBJ2-2 | - | TRBV5-1 | TGCGCCAGCAGCCTGGGACTGGCGGGGGCCAACACCGGGGAGCTGTTTTTT | CASSLGLAGANTGELFF
- | TRBJ1-3 | TRBD1 | TRBV18 | TGTGCCAGCTCACCGGGACAGGGCGACTACTCTGGAAACACCATATATTTT | CASSPGQGDYSGNTIYF
- | TRBJ2-5 | TRBD2 | TRBV5-4 | TGTGCCAGCAGCCCCGGACTAGCGGGGGCAGGGGAGACCCAGTACTTC | CASSPGLAGAGETQYF
- | TRBJ2-1 | TRBD2 | TRBV4-2 | TGTGCCAGCAGCCAACCGGTCGGGGGGGCGGGGGACATCAATGAGCAGTTCTTC | CASSQPVGGAGDINEQFF
- | TRBJ2-2 | - | TRBV30 | TGTGCCTGGAGTGTCAGGGAGGGGGACACCGGGGAGCTGTTTTTT | CAWSVREGDTGELFF
once | TRBJ2-1 | TRBD2 | TRBV7-9 | TGTGCCAGCAGCTTAAAACTAGCGGGAGGGCTTAACAATGAGCAGTTCTTC | CASSLKLAGGLNNEQFF
- | TRBJ1-2 | TRBD1 | TRBV30 | TGTGCCTGGAGGGTCCCGGGACAGGGGGCTGTGGGCACCTTC | CAWRVPGQGAVGTF
- | TRBJ2-3 | TRBD2 | TRBV5-8 | TGTGCCAGCAGCCCGCGACTAGCGGGAGGCGATACGCAGTATTTT | CASSPRLAGGDTQYF
- | TRBJ1-2 | - | TRBV5-6 | TGTGCCAGCAGGCTGGGGAGGGCGAGCTATGGCTACACCTTC | CASRLGRASYGYTF
- | TRBJ2-7 | TRBD2 | TRBV15 | TGTGCCACCAGCAGCTACAGGACTAGCGGGGTTAAGCAGTACTTC | CATSSYRTSGVKQYF
- | TRBJ1-3 | - | TRBV11-2 | TGTGCCAGCAGCTTAGACAGAGGGACTGGAAACACCATATATTTT | CASSLDRGTGNTIYF
- | TRBJ2-7 | TRBD2 | TRBV7-2 | TGTGCCAGCAGCTTGAGAGGGACTAGCCACGAGCAGTACTTC | CASSLRGTSHEQYF
- | TRBJ1-4 | - | TRBV6-6 | TGTGCCAGCAGTTTTATCAATGAAAAACTGTTTTTT | CASSFINEKLFF
many | TRBJ2-6 | TRBD1 | TRBV28 | TGTGCCAGCATGGGCAGGGGGTCCTCTGGGGCCAACGTCCTGACTTTC | CASMGRGSSGANVLTF
- | TRBJ2-1 | - | TRBV11-3 | TGTGCCAGCAGCTTAGCGGCCAGGGGACTAACTGAGCAGTTCTTC | CASSLAARGLTEQFF
- | TRBJ2-1 | - | TRBV27 | TGTGCCAGCAGCCCCAGGGCCTACAATGAGCAGTTCTTC | CASSPRAYNEQFF
once | TRBJ2-2 | TRBD2 | TRBV7-9 | TGTGCCAGCAGTTACAATAGCGGGAGTACCGGGGAGCTGTTTTTT | CASSYNSGSTGELFF
- | TRBJ2-5 | - | TRBV7-3 | TGTGCCAGCAGCCCATCGGCCTCCTCAGGGACCCAGTACTTC | CASSPSASSGTQYF
- | TRBJ2-7 | TRBD2 | TRBV10-1 | TGCGCCAGCAGTGAACTTCCCCTAGCGGGAGTCGAGCAGTACTTC | CASSELPLAGVEQYF
- | TRBJ1-1 | - | TRBV6-5 | TGTGCCAGCAGGAATCAGGGTTCTTCGCTCGAAGCTTTCTTT | CASRNQGSSLEAFF
- | TRBJ1-1 | TRBD1 | TRBV28 | TGTGCCAGCAGCCGCCACTCAGGGGGCACTGAAGCTTTCTTT | CASSRHSGGTEAFF
once | TRBJ1-2 | TRBD1 | TRBV6-5 | TGTGCCAGCAGTTACACGACAGGGAGTTATGGCTACACCTTC | CASSYTTGSYGYTF
- | TRBJ2-7 | TRBD1 | TRBV2 | TGTGCCAGCAGTGTGCTCCAGGGGGCCCCTGCCTACGAGCAGTACTTC | CASSVLQGAPAYEQYF
- | TRBJ2-5 | - | TRBV10-3 | TGTGCCTCCCTCAAAGGGCTAGAAGGGGGAGAGACCCAGTACTTC | CASLKGLEGGETQYF
- | TRBJ2-7 | TRBD1 | TRBV13 | TGTGCCAGCAGCTTGCAGGGACAGGGCTACGAGCAGTACTTC | CASSLQGQGYEQYF
- | TRBJ1-2 | TRBD1 | TRBV25-1 | TGTGCCAGCAGCCCTTCAGGGGGCGAAGGCTACACCTTC | CASSPSGGEGYTF
- | TRBJ2-1 | TRBD2 | TRBV4-3 | TGCGCCAGCAGCCAAGGGACTAGCGGGAGATTTAATGAGCAGTTCTTC | CASSQGTSGRFNEQFF
- | TRBJ1-5 | - | TRBV28 | TGTGCCAGCAGCTACCTGACCCGGGGTATCAATCAGCCCCAGCATTTT | CASSYLTRGINQPQHF
once | TRBJ1-5 | - | TRBV28 | TGTGCCAGCCGCGGGTATAGCAATCAGCCCCAGCATTTT | CASRGYSNQPQHF
- | TRBJ1-1 | TRBD1 | TRBV27 | TGTGCCAGCAGGACCGAGGGGGCGGTGAACACTGAAGCTTTCTTT | CASRTEGAVNTEAFF